This T cell receptor (beta chain) stems from a study of shared clonotypes between healthy human individuals. V was clipped by 5 bases and J by 4 bases; unmatched bases: 5. CDR1 and CDR2 (germline): SGHRS, YFSETQ. CDR3 length equals 14 residues. On sorted subsets, replicate PCRs used 150 to 250 ng DNA, or tens of thousands of T cell genomes. Generated by immunoSEQ multiplex PCR, the TCRdb table keeps only in-frame clones and is missing some. This repertoire shows some 2 million clones, about 94% found once; its top ten account for 1.1%. Naive CD8 populations comprised CD45RO-negative cells positively selected for CCR7, excluding terminally differentiated effector memory CD45RA+ cells. Study-wide points: Clonotype sharing across donors was expected to vary with sequencing depth.

On this clone: Antigen unknown.

The sequence was collected from a man aged 18 to 30 in good health. The genes are TRBV5-1 and TRBJ2-3; 9 nucleotides agree with TRBD1. Sequenced sample: naive CD8+ T cells sorted from blood. In DNA form, the CDR3 reads TGCGCCAGCAGACAGACAGGGGGACCAGATACGCAGTATTTT. Translated, it gives CASRQTGGPDTQYF.